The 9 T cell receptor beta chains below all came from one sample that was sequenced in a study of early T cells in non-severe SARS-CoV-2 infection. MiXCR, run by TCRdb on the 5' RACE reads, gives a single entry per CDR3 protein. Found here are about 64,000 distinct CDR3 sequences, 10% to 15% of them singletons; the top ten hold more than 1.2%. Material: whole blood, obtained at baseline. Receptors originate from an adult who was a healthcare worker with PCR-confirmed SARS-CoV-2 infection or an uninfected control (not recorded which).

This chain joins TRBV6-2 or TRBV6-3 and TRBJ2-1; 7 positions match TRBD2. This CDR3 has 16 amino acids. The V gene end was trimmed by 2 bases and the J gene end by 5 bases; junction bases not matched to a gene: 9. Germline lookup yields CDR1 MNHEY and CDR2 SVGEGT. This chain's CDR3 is CASSYTSQRENNEQFF. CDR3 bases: TGTGCCAGCAGTTACACCTCGCAGCGGGAAAACAATGAGCAGTTCTTC.

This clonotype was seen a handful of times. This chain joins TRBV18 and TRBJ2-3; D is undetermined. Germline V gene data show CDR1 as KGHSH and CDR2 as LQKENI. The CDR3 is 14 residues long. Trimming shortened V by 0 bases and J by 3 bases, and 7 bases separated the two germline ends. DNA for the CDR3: TGTGCCAGCTCACCACCGGAGTTAACAGATACGCAGTATTTT. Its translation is CASSPPELTDTQYF.

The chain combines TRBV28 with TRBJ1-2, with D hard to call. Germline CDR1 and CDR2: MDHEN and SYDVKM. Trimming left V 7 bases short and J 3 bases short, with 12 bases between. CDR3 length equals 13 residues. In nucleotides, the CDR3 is TGTGCCAGCATGGCCCGATGGGACTATGGCTACACCTTC. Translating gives CASMARWDYGYTF.

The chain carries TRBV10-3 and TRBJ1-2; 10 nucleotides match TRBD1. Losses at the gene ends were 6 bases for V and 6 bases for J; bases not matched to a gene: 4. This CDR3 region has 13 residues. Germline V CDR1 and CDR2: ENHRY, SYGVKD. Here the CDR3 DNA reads TGTGCCATCAGCGAGGGACAGGGGAATGGCTACACCTTC. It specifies CAISEGQGNGYTF.

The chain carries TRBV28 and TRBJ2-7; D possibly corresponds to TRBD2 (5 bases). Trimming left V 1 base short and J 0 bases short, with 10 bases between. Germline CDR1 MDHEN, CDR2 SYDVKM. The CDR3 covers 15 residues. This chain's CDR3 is CASSLSEGSSYEQYF. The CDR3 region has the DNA TGTGCCAGCAGTTTATCTGAGGGCTCCTCCTACGAGCAGTACTTC.

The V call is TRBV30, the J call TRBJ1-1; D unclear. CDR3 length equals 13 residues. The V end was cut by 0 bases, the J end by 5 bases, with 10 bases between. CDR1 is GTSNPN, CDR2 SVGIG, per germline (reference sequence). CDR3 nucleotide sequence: TGTGCCTGGAGTGTACTCAGAGGAACTGAAGCTTTCTTT. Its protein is CAWSVLRGTEAFF.

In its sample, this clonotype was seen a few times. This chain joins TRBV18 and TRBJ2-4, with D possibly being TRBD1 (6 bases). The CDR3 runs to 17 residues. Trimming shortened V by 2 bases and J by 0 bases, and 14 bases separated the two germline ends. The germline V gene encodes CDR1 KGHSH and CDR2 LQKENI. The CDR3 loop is CASSPITGKLAKNIQYF. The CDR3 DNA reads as TGTGCCAGCTCACCAATCACAGGGAAACTAGCCAAAAACATTCAGTACTTC.

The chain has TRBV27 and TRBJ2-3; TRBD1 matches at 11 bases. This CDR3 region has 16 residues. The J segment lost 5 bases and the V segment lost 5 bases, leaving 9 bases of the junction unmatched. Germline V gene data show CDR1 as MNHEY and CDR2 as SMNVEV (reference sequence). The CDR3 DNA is TGTGCCAGCAGTCTCCTCCCGGGACAGGGGGTAGATACGCAGTATTTT. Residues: CASSLLPGQGVDTQYF.

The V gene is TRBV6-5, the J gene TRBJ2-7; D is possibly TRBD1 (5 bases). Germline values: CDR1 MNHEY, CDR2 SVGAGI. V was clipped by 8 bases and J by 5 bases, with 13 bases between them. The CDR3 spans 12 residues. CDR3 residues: CASHQGNHEQYF. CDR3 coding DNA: TGTGCCAGCCATCAGGGTAACCACGAGCAGTACTTC.